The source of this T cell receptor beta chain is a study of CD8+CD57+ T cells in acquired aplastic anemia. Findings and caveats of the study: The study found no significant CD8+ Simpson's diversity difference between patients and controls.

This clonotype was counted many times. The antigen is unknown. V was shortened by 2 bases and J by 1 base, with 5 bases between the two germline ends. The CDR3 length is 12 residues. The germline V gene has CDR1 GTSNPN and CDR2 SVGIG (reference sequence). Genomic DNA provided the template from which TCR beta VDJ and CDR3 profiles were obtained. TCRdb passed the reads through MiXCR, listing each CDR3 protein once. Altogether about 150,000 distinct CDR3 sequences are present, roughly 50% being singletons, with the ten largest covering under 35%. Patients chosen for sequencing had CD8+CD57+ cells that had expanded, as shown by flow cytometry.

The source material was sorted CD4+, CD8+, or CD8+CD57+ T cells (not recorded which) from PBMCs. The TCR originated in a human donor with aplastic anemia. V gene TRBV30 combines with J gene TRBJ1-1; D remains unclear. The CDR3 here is CAWSPRNTEAFF. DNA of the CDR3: TGTGCCTGGAGTCCTAGGAACACTGAAGCTTTCTTT.